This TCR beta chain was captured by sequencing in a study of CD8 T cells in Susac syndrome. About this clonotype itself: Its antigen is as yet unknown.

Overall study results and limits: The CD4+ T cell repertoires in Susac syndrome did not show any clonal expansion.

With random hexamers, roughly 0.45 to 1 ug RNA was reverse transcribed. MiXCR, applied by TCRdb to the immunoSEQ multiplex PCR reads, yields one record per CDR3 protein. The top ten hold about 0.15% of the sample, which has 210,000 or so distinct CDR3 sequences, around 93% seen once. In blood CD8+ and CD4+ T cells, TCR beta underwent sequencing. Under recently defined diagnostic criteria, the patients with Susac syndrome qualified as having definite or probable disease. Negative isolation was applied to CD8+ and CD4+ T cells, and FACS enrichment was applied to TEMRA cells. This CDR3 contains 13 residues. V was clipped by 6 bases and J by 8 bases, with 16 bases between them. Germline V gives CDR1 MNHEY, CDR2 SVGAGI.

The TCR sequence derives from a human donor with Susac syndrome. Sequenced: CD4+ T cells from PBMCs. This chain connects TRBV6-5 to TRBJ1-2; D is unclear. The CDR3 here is CASSSLDGLGYTF. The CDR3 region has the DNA TGTGCCAGCAGCTCCCTGGACGGTTTAGGCTACACCTTC.